The rows below give T cell receptor beta chains drawn from one sample of a study of cytomegalovirus exposure and HLA in healthy donors. Here immunoSEQ multiplex PCR was the method, and the copy in TCRdb shows in-frame clones only, minus some. Its table lists about 42,000 clones. Sequencing was done on a sample of PBMCs. These receptors came from a man aged 25-40 years in good health and CMV-seronegative. Each CDR3 is given with its conserved first and last residue. D genes are given only for firm matches.

j_call v_call d_call cdr3_nt cdr3_aa
TRBJ2-1 TRBV6-5 . TGTGCCAGCAGTTACCGACAGGTCGGGCACAATGAGCAGTTCTTC CASSYRQVGHNEQFF
TRBJ2-7 TRBV30 . TGTGCCTGGAGTTCGGGCGGGGAAGTCTACGAGCAGTACTTC CAWSSGGEVYEQYF
TRBJ1-1 TRBV5-3 . TGTGCCAGAAGCTTGGAGGCACAGGTTGAAGCTTTCTTT CARSLEAQVEAFF
TRBJ1-4 TRBV5-1 TRBD1 TGCGCCAGCAGCTTGCAGGGACAGGGACTGAGTAATGAAAAACTGTTTTTT CASSLQGQGLSNEKLFF
TRBJ2-2 TRBV6-5 . TGTGCCAGCACTGCAGGGACTTCCTTCGGGGAGCTGTTTTTT CASTAGTSFGELFF
TRBJ2-5 TRBV6-5 . TGTGCCAGCAGTTCCTGGACTACGCAAGAGACCCAGTACTTC CASSSWTTQETQYF
TRBJ2-1 TRBV18 TRBD2 TGTGCCAGCTCACAACTAGCGGGCGCCTACAATGAGCAGTTCTTC CASSQLAGAYNEQFF
TRBJ1-6 TRBV7-2 . TGTGCCATTGCGGAGGGGAACATTCATTCACCCCTCCACTTT CAIAEGNIHSPLHF
TRBJ1-1 TRBV19 TRBD1 TGTGCCAGTACCGTGGACAGGGGGGTCACTGAAGCTTTCTTT CASTVDRGVTEAFF
TRBJ2-7 TRBV18 TRBD1 TGTGCCAGCTCAATCAAGCAGGGGGCAGAGTTCCACGAGCAGTACTTC CASSIKQGAEFHEQYF
TRBJ2-2 TRBV5-1 TRBD1 TGCGCCACCACGACAGGGACAGGTTCGACCGGGGAGCTGTTTTTT CATTTGTGSTGELFF
TRBJ2-2 TRBV30 . TGTGCCTGGAGCGCCAGGCTAGCGTCCGGGGAGCTGTTTTTT CAWSARLASGELFF
TRBJ2-2 TRBV18 TRBD2 TGTGCCAGCTCACCGGCTAGCGGGAGGACAGCGAACACCGGGGAGCTGTTTTTT CASSPASGRTANTGELFF
TRBJ2-5 TRBV4-1 TRBD1 TGCGCCAGCAGCCCGGAGGTGGACAGGGGTATAGAGACCCAGTACTTC CASSPEVDRGIETQYF
TRBJ2-1 TRBV9 TRBD2 TGTGCCAGCAGCGCCGGACCCGGGACTAGCGGGAGGAATGAGCAGTTCTTC CASSAGPGTSGRNEQFF
TRBJ2-1 TRBV4-3 TRBD2 TGCGCCAGCAGCCAAGCGGGAGGGCCCGTTGAGCAGTTCTTC CASSQAGGPVEQFF
TRBJ2-5 TRBV19 . TGTGCCAGTAGTTCCACGGGTCTCCGAGAGACCCAGTACTTC CASSSTGLRETQYF
TRBJ1-6 TRBV5-1 TRBD1 TGCGCCAGCAGCTCCGGGGACAGAATCAATTCACCCCTCCACTTT CASSSGDRINSPLHF
TRBJ2-7 TRBV6-6 TRBD1 TGTGCCAGCAGTGCCCCGGGACAGAGGCGCTACGAGCAGTACTTC CASSAPGQRRYEQYF
TRBJ2-5 TRBV9 TRBD1 TGTGCCAGCAGTGCCGGGACAGGCCGTGGAAAGACCCAGTACTTC CASSAGTGRGKTQYF
TRBJ1-5 TRBV2 . TGTGCCAGCACCCCCATGGGGGAGGGCAATCAGCCCCAGCATTTT CASTPMGEGNQPQHF
TRBJ2-1 TRBV18 TRBD1 TGTGCCAGCTCACCGGTCGGGACAGGGTTTTACAATGAGCAGTTCTTC CASSPVGTGFYNEQFF
TRBJ2-1 TRBV7-8 . TGTGCCAGCAGCTTAGCCGCCCCCCGGGGTGAGCAGTTCTTC CASSLAAPRGEQFF
TRBJ2-1 TRBV19 TRBD1 TGTGCCAGTAGTAGACTAGGACAGGGCCGTAATGAGCAGTTCTTC CASSRLGQGRNEQFF
TRBJ1-2 TRBV7-2 . TGTGCCAGCAGCCAAAGCGGAACCAACTATGGCTACACCTTC CASSQSGTNYGYTF
TRBJ1-3 TRBV6-5 TRBD1 TGTGCCAGCAGGGTGACAGGGGACACTGGAAACACCATATATTTT CASRVTGDTGNTIYF